This T cell receptor (beta chain) was identified during a study of Tregs in tolerant kidney transplant recipients. Notes on the study in general: Validation in larger populations is needed because few patients were studied. The most relevant donor-specific Treg TCRbeta repertoire apparently came from expansion with activated donor B cells.

Clones were sequenced by immunoSEQ multiplex PCR, and TCRdb holds only the in-frame ones, with some missing. The sample lists about 110,000 clones; around 87% were seen once. Unstimulated Tregs (CD4+CD25+CD127-) and CD4+CD25- non-Tregs were sorted from PBMCs. Germline values: CDR1 LNHDA, CDR2 SQIVND (reference sequence). The V gene lost 5 bases and the J gene lost 1 base, with 11 bases spanning the gap. The CDR3 extends over 14 amino acids. A remark on this clone: Its matching antigen is unknown.

Specimen: CD4+ T cells from blood, collected before the transplant. This TCR was sampled from a human donor who received a combined kidney and bone marrow transplant. This chain uses TRBV19 with TRBJ2-5; D possibly corresponds to TRBD1 (5 bases). The CDR3 loop reads CASSATVLQETQYF. For the CDR3, the DNA is TGTGCCAGTAGTGCGACAGTACTCCAAGAGACCCAGTACTTC.